Each of the 16 T cell receptor beta chains below was sequenced from the same sample in a study of human T cells and chemical hapten exposure. Time point meaning: pre-sensitization, week 0. This sample's treatment: therapeutic diphenylcyclopropenone sensitization with weekly scalp DPC. TCRdb passed the RACE reads through MiXCR, listing each CDR3 protein once. The table includes over 300,000 distinct CDR3 sequences, less than 6.5% detected once. This specimen consisted of whole blood, obtained in connection with sensitization to the hapten diphenylcyclopropenone (DPC). Receptors originate from a woman in her 50s with alopecia areata. Some clones in this sample may be carry-over from other donors' samples.

On this clonotype itself: This may stem from a read error, because a much larger clone lies one nucleotide away. The chain employs TRBV6-5 and TRBJ2-3, with 8 bases identical to TRBD2. The V and J ends lost 0 bases and 4 bases, in that order; junction bases with no gene match: 9. This CDR3 is 17 amino acids long. Germline CDR1 MNHEY, CDR2 SVGAGI. The CDR3 DNA is TGTGCCAGCAGTTACTCCCTGAGCGGGGGCCCACCAGATACGCAGTATTTT. This gives the protein CASSYSLSGGPPDTQYF.

This chain connects TRBV12-3 or TRBV12-4 to TRBJ2-3; the D is unclear. V was pared by 3 bases and J by 2 bases, with 9 bases between. The CDR3 is 14 residues long. The CDR3 DNA sequence: TGTGCCAGCAGTTTTATGGCCAACACAGATACGCAGTATTTT. It is translated as CASSFMANTDTQYF.

Worth noting for this clonotype: A clone one base away is much larger, so this may be a read error. This chain's CDR3 is CASRAGQEWTGELFF. Written as DNA, the CDR3 is TGTGCCAGCAGAGCAGGACAGGAATGGACCGGGGAGCTGTTTTTT. The rearrangement joins TRBV2 to TRBJ2-2; the match to TRBD1 covers 7 bases. The CDR3 covers 15 residues. The germline V gene encodes CDR1 SNHLY and CDR2 FYNNEI. The V gene end was trimmed by 6 bases and the J gene end by 5 bases; junction bases not matched to a gene: 9.

This clonotype was seen a handful of times. J is TRBJ1-1 and V is TRBV20-1, with D tentatively TRBD1 (5 bases). CDR1 is DFQATT and CDR2 is SNEGSKA in the germline V gene (reference sequence). The CDR3 runs 15 residues. V lost 2 bases and J 5 bases, leaving 18 bases between the germline ends. CDR3 loop: CSARFFEGAGTEAFF. The CDR3 region has the DNA TGCAGTGCTAGATTTTTTGAAGGGGCTGGGACTGAAGCTTTCTTT.

Ten or more counts support this clonotype. The rearrangement joins TRBV29-1 to TRBJ2-7; 10 positions match TRBD2. CDR3 length: 15 amino acids. Trimming cost V 6 bases and J 1 base; bases outside gene matches: 9. The germline V gene has CDR1 SQVTM and CDR2 ANQGSEA. DNA for the CDR3: TGCAGCGTCCTGAAACTAGCGGGGTTATCCTACGAGCAGTACTTC. This sequence encodes CSVLKLAGLSYEQYF.

This clonotype was observed at least ten times. This chain links TRBV24-1 with TRBJ1-5, with D unresolved. The CDR3 length is 16 residues. In germline, CDR1 is KGHDR, CDR2 SFDVKD. V was shortened by 3 bases and J by 0 bases, with 11 bases between the two germline ends. The CDR3 region has the DNA TGTGCCACCAGTGATGGCAGGAGGTATAGCAATCAGCCCCAGCATTTT. Translating it yields CATSDGRRYSNQPQHF.

This clonotype has a count of ten or more. The chain links TRBV6-2 or TRBV6-3 to TRBJ2-2; D ambiguous. V dropped 2 bases and J dropped 4 bases, with 8 bases sitting between them. Germline assignment: CDR1 MNHEY and CDR2 SVGEGT. This CDR3 region has 14 residues. CDR3: CASSYSQSTGELFF. DNA of the CDR3: TGTGCCAGCAGTTACAGCCAGAGCACCGGGGAGCTGTTTTTT.

The chain joins TRBV29-1 to TRBJ2-7, with 9 bases that match TRBD2. The junction had 6 bases not matched to a gene; V was cut back by 0 bases and J by 3 bases. Germline CDR1 is SQVTM and CDR2 is ANQGSEA. The CDR3 is 15 amino acids. The CDR3 DNA sequence: TGCAGCGTTGAAGACTTCGCTAGCGGGATCTACGAGCAGTACTTC. Translated: CSVEDFASGIYEQYF.

The V and J genes are TRBV7-3 and TRBJ2-7; possible D gene TRBD1, 5 bases. The ends were cut back, 5 bases at V and 0 bases at J, with 11 bases in the middle. This CDR3 comprises 14 residues. Germline V gene sequence: CDR1 SGHTA, CDR2 FQGTGA. Here the CDR3 reads CASSPDRYSYEQYF. CDR3 nucleotide sequence: TGTGCCAGCAGCCCCGACAGATACTCCTACGAGCAGTACTTC. Full variable domain (rest looked up from reference TRBV7-3 and TRBJ2-7): GAGVSQTPSNKVTEKGKYVELRCDPISGHTALYWYRQSLGQGPEFLIYFQGTGAADDSGLPNDRFFAVRPEGSVSTLKIQRTERGDSAVYLCASSPDRYSYEQYFGPGTRLTVT.

This clonotype turned up a few times. The chain uses TRBV12-3 or TRBV12-4 and TRBJ2-1, with TRBD1 matching 8 bases. CDR3 length: 14 amino acids. V lost 7 bases to trimming and J lost 3 bases; unmatched junction nucleotides: 5. The CDR3 DNA reads as TGTGCCAGCACAGACAGGGGATACTACAATGAGCAGTTCTTC. It translates to CASTDRGYYNEQFF.

V and J are TRBV9 and TRBJ2-1; 12 nucleotides agree with TRBD2. CDR3 size: 15 residues. J lost 8 bases, V lost 4 bases, and 7 bases had no gene match. Looked up from germline, CDR1 is SGDLS and CDR2 is YYNGEE. CDR3 loop: CASSSRTSGEDEQFF. The DNA of the CDR3 is TGTGCCAGCAGCTCCCGGACTAGCGGGGAGGATGAGCAGTTCTTC.

The table lists this clonotype with many counts. The chain recombines TRBV28 with TRBJ1-3; tentatively, D is TRBD1 (5 bases). The CDR3 spans 15 residues. The germline V gene encodes CDR1 MDHEN and CDR2 SYDVKM. The V gene lost 2 bases and the J gene lost 0 bases, with 8 bases spanning the gap. In DNA form, the CDR3 reads TGTGCCAGCAGTTTACAGGGATACTCTGGAAACACCATATATTTT. It codes for CASSLQGYSGNTIYF.

This clonotype appeared many times. V gene TRBV10-3 combines with J gene TRBJ1-2; D gene ambiguous. V lost 2 bases to trimming and J lost 4 bases, with 11 bases between them. Germline values: CDR1 ENHRY, CDR2 SYGVKD. This CDR3 comprises 14 residues. The CDR3 region is CAISEADPSYGYTF. In DNA, the CDR3 is TGTGCCATCAGTGAGGCAGACCCTTCCTATGGCTACACCTTC.

V and J are TRBV29-1 and TRBJ2-2; D is possibly TRBD2 (6 bases). This CDR3 comprises 15 residues. The V gene lost 7 bases and the J gene lost 1 base, with 16 bases spanning the gap. Germline CDR1 SQVTM, CDR2 ANQGSEA. CDR3 DNA sequence: TGCAGCGCAAAAGGAGGGGCGCGGAACACCGGGGAGCTGTTTTTT. It encodes CSAKGGARNTGELFF.

Ten or more counts support this clonotype. V gene TRBV10-3 combines with J gene TRBJ2-1; 7 bases agree with TRBD1. Germline assignment: CDR1 ENHRY and CDR2 SYGVKD. The junction had 3 bases not matched to a gene; V was cut back by 3 bases and J by 1 base. The CDR3 runs to 15 residues. Here the CDR3 reads CAISENRGSYNEQFF. The CDR3 DNA is TGTGCCATCAGTGAAAACAGGGGTTCCTACAATGAGCAGTTCTTC.

This clonotype was picked up many times. J is TRBJ2-1 and V is TRBV6-5; a weak D match, TRBD2 (7 bases). Germline V lookup: CDR1 MNHEY, CDR2 SVGAGI. This CDR3 is built from 15 residues. Trimming cost V 2 bases and J 5 bases, with 13 bases left between them. DNA for the CDR3: TGTGCCAGCAGTTACGGGGGGGCCCCCAACAATGAGCAGTTCTTC. This translates into CASSYGGAPNNEQFF.